The sequence of this T cell receptor (beta chain) was determined in a study of cytomegalovirus exposure and HLA in healthy donors. Whole-study results and caveats: Associated with cytomegalovirus, according to the listing, were around 170 TCR beta chains. In a later analysis, HLA-associated beta chains showed higher expansion and lower generation probabilities than comparable chains.

This CDR3 contains 14 residues. From germline, CDR1 is MGHDK and CDR2 SYGVNS. Worth noting for this clone: Its cognate antigen is unknown. The junction departs from the called germline gene at one end, perhaps through a read error.

Primers for the PCR totalled 60 Vbeta and 13 Jbeta. Generated by immunoSEQ multiplex PCR, the TCRdb table keeps only in-frame clones and is missing some. The table includes roughly 120,000 clones, 79% detected once. The gene calls are TRBV25-1 and TRBJ1-2, with D possibly TRBD1 on 6 matching bases. The receptor was derived from a man aged 18-30 years in good health and CMV-seronegative. The sample comprised PBMCs. The CDR3 bases are TGTGCCAGCAGTCAGCTCCGGGACAACTATGACTACACCTTC. Translated, it gives CASSQLRDNYDYTF.